This TCR beta chain was identified during a study of CD8+ T cells in alopecia areata (dated by TCRdb to 2017 to 2018). About the full investigation: The treated patients, all with moderate-to-severe alopecia areata, were enrolled in an open-label pilot trial of oral tofacitinib given at 5 to 10 mg twice daily. In humans, TCRbeta sequencing was performed on scalp tissue and on sorted CD4+ and CD8+ peripheral blood T cells from healthy controls and from patients with patchy or totalis/universalis alopecia areata. The SALT score, which quantifies the percentage of affected scalp surface area, was used to measure disease severity in treated patients. Biopsies were taken from tofacitinib-treated patients at baseline and again at 4 and 24 weeks into treatment, and several of those patients also had a later scalp biopsy. Scalp clonality was compared among normal scalp (n=4), patchy alopecia areata scalp (n=8), and alopecia totalis/universalis scalp (n=8). The study used high-throughput TCRbeta sequencing to examine T cell clonal expansion in alopecia areata, in both the C3H/HeJ mouse model and human patients. Patients stayed on tofacitinib for 6 to 18 months and then had 6 months of follow-up off drug so that delayed response and recurrence could be assessed. The RNA source kit depended on sample type: the PAXgene miRNA kit for fixed scalp, the miRNeasy kit for PBMCs, and the RNeasy kit for mouse skin. immunoSEQ multiplex PCR using 35 Vbeta forward primers and 13 Jbeta reverse primers was used to amplify TCRbeta CDR3 regions. Paper-wide results and their limitations: Unlike mouse skin, where gammadelta T cells dominate, normal human skin contains resident alphabeta T cells that get sequenced too, which complicates analysis of the scalp TCR repertoire. Tofacitinib significantly lowered scalp clonality and the number of expanded CD8+ clones among the top 100 scalp clones. Because the treated cohort was small and included a single nonresponder, larger studies are needed to assess links between baseline CD8+ expansion and response. Shared TCR sequences between patients were less evident than in mice, which may be partly attributable to HLA diversity in the patient population. During tofacitinib treatment, many expanded lesional clones stuck around in both scalp and blood, and this persistence may partly explain why relapse happens after treatment is stopped. Higher clonality and more expanded CD8+ clones were observed in lesional scalp than in normal scalp, particularly in alopecia totalis/universalis, a finding suggestive of antigenic drive.

The library relied on the immunoSEQ multiplex PCR assay. For TCR sequencing, RNA was extracted from every sample and reverse transcribed into cDNA to serve as template. First-strand cDNA was synthesized using SuperScript III with a 2:1 mix of oligo-dT and random hexamers. A synthetic immune receptor repertoire was used to gauge amplification bias, and whatever bias remained was removed computationally. In the authors' own workflow: Raw reads were preprocessed to remove errors, and CDR3 was defined according to IMGT conventions as the region from the conserved cysteine to phenylalanine. Clonality was calculated as 1 minus Shannon entropy normalized by log2 of the number of productive unique TCRs. Scalp TCRbeta sequences were cross-referenced with sorted blood CD4 and CD8 repertoires so that the CD4 or CD8 identity of scalp clones could be inferred. In TCRdb, the immuneACCESS table is reduced to in-frame sequences with V and J assigned. These tables do not hold every clone; where another copy was compared, an unresolved V gene accounts for under half, and the others remain unexplained. V and J calls and clone size are as listed in that table; D and trimming were resolved from the DNA. The sample table records around 170,000 clones; around 49% of these occur just once. The ten top clones hold 9.5% to 13% of the sample.

The label giving this sample's treatment or condition can be read as: oral pan-JAK inhibitor, 5-10 mg twice daily. From alopecia areata patients, peripheral blood was collected along with lesional scalp punch biopsies. PBMCs were separated by density centrifugation and stained for CD3, CD4 and CD8, after which CD4+ and CD8+ T cells were sorted on a FACSAria. V lost 0 bases and J lost 11 bases; the stretch between them is 11 bases long. Counted from cysteine to phenylalanine, this CDR3 has 12 amino acids. The read is trimmed to its CDR3 DNA, 36 bases read in frame from base 1. The germline V gene sets CDR1 to SGDLS and CDR2 to YYNGEE. Of note for this clone: The target of this receptor is not known. No qualities accompany the bases; no much larger clone lies one base away.

Recombination joined TRBV9 with TRBJ1-2, with the identity of the D gene unclear. This receptor was identified in a human donor with alopecia areata. Sequenced here: CD8+ T cells sorted from blood, sampled at week 52, from a patient treated with tofacitinib. Here the CDR3 is given as CASSVATGGYTF. In nucleotides, the sequence is TGTGCCAGCAGCGTAGCTACGGGAGGTTACACCTTC.